The 22 T cell receptor beta chains listed next were all sequenced from one sample in a study of T cell responses to AZD1222 COVID-19 vaccine. TCRdb's table, derived via immunoSEQ multiplex PCR, lists solely in-frame clones and lacks some. The table has about 140,000 clones, roughly 90% seen once. The source material was peripheral blood, sampled 28 days after the second AZD1222 dose. The receptors come from an adult who received the AZD1222 COVID-19 vaccine.

The chain recombines TRBV3-1 (or the pseudogene TRBV3-2) with TRBJ1-5; TRBD1 aligns across 7 bases. Losses at the gene ends were 0 bases for V and 6 bases for J; bases not matched to a gene: 14. The CDR3 has 18 amino acids. CDR1 is LGHDT and CDR2 is YNNKEL in the germline V gene (reference sequence). DNA of the CDR3: TGTGCCAGCAGCCAAGATCGAGTCGAGGGGGCGCATCGTCAGCCCCAGCATTTT. Translating it yields CASSQDRVEGAHRQPQHF.

The rearrangement links TRBV19 to TRBJ2-4; D possibly corresponds to TRBD1 (5 bases). Looked up from germline, CDR1 is LNHDA and CDR2 is SQIVND (reference sequence). V lost 1 base, J lost 8 bases, and 15 bases lay in between. The CDR3 has 15 residues. The CDR3 is CASSIAAREGDIQYF. CDR3 coding DNA: TGTGCCAGTAGTATAGCGGCCAGGGAAGGGGACATTCAGTACTTC. Using reference TRBV19 and TRBJ2-4 for the parts outside the CDR3, the full variable domain is DGGITQSPKYLFRKEGQNVTLSCEQNLNHDAMYWYRQDPGQGLRLIYYSQIVNDFQKGDIAEGYSVSREKKESFPLTVTSAQKNPTAFYLCASSIAAREGDIQYFGAGTRLSVL.

This rearrangement joins TRBV2 to TRBJ1-2; 10 bases align to TRBD1. Germline CDR1 SNHLY, CDR2 FYNNEI. The CDR3 contains 14 residues. Trimming cost V 7 bases and J 6 bases; bases outside gene matches: 8. CDR3 in amino acids: CASINRDRGHGYTF. The CDR3 DNA is TGTGCCAGCATTAACCGGGACAGGGGCCATGGCTACACCTTC. The whole variable domain, remainder taken from reference TRBV2 and TRBJ1-2, is EPEVTQTPSHQVTQMGQEVILRCVPISNHLYFYWYRQILGQKVEFLVSFYNNEISEKSEIFDDQFSVERPDGSNFTLKIRSTKLEDSAMYFCASINRDRGHGYTFGSGTRLTVV.

The J gene is TRBJ1-2, the V gene TRBV27, with TRBD1 matching over 10 bases. CDR1 and CDR2 from the germline V gene are MNHEY and SMNVEV (reference sequence). There are 13 residues in the CDR3. J was trimmed by 4 bases and V by 8 bases; bases with no gene match: 4. The CDR3 DNA follows: TGTGCCAGCCGGGGGACAGGGGTCTATGGCTACACCTTC. Translation: CASRGTGVYGYTF.

This clone was detected only once. The chain links TRBV7-9 to TRBJ2-7; 9 bases are shared with TRBD1. The CDR3 contains 16 residues. The V gene's germline CDR1 is SEHNR and CDR2 FQNEAQ (reference sequence). Trimming removed 4 bases from V and 3 bases from J; junction bases left unmatched: 10. The CDR3 here is CASSSGQGLSVYEQYF. The CDR3 bases are TGTGCCAGCAGCTCCGGACAGGGGTTGTCGGTCTACGAGCAGTACTTC.

This chain links TRBV20-1 with TRBJ2-7; the match to TRBD1 covers 8 bases. The CDR3 sequence is 14 residues long. Looked up from germline, CDR1 is DFQATT and CDR2 is SNEGSKA (reference sequence). V gave up 3 bases and J gave up 2 bases; unmatched junction bases: 6. This chain's CDR3 is CSASWNRGAYEQYF. In DNA form, the CDR3 reads TGCAGTGCTAGTTGGAACAGGGGGGCCTACGAGCAGTACTTC.

V usage is TRBV5-1 and J usage is TRBJ1-2, with TRBD1 identical over 7 bases. The germline V gene encodes CDR1 SGHRS and CDR2 YFSETQ. The CDR3 is 13 residues long. V lost 4 bases to trimming and J lost 4 bases; unmatched junction nucleotides: 4. DNA for the CDR3: TGCGCCAGCAGCCTACAGGGGTCCTATGGCTACACCTTC. Its translation: CASSLQGSYGYTF. Full variable domain (remainder filled in from reference TRBV5-1 and TRBJ1-2): KAGVTQTPRYLIKTRGQQVTLSCSPISGHRSVSWYQQTPGQGLQFLFEYFSETQRNKGNFPGRFSGRQFSNSRSEMNVSTLELGDSALYLCASSLQGSYGYTFGSGTRLTVV.

The DNA of the CDR3 is TGTGCCAGCAGTCAACTCCGAGAGAGTTCACCCCTCCACTTT. Protein product: CASSQLRESSPLHF. V and J are TRBV3-1 (or the pseudogene TRBV3-2) and TRBJ1-6; the D is unclear. Trimming took off 6 bases at V and 9 bases at J, with 15 bases between the two ends. Germline CDR1 is LGHDT and CDR2 is YNNKEL (reference sequence). The CDR3 is 14 amino acids.

The chain employs TRBV7-9 and TRBJ1-5, with a tentative D call TRBD1 (5 bases). CDR3 size: 12 residues. Germline V CDR1 and CDR2: SEHNR, FQNEAQ (reference sequence). Deletions cut 5 bases from V and 6 bases from J, with 8 bases between. CDR3 DNA sequence: TGTGCCAGCAGCCTAAGGGGTCAGCCCCAGCATTTT. The encoded protein is CASSLRGQPQHF.

The chain couples TRBV10-3 to TRBJ1-6, with D perhaps matching TRBD1 (5 bases). The length of the CDR3 is 15 residues. Between the trimmed V and J ends, which lost 0 bases and 14 bases, there was a span of 17 bases. Germline V gives CDR1 ENHRY, CDR2 SYGVKD. This CDR3 reads CAISESNTGRLTLHF. CDR3 DNA: TGTGCCATCAGTGAGTCGAATACAGGCCGACTTACCCTCCACTTT.

V and J are TRBV4-3 and TRBJ2-3, with D possibly being TRBD1 or TRBD2 (5 bases each). V dropped 8 bases and J dropped 2 bases, with 5 bases sitting between them. CDR1 is LGHNA and CDR2 is YSLEER in the germline V gene. CDR3 length: 11 residues. The CDR3 spells CASGTTDTQYF. CDR3 in DNA: TGCGCCAGCGGGACCACAGATACGCAGTATTTT.

The chain couples TRBV7-2 to TRBJ1-6; no definite D call. The CDR3 has 13 amino acids. Trimming shortened V by 2 bases and J by 7 bases, and 6 bases separated the two germline ends. The germline V gene has CDR1 SGHTA and CDR2 FQGNSA. In DNA, the CDR3 is TGTGCCAGCAGCTTAACACCAAATTCACCCCTCCACTTT. This codes for CASSLTPNSPLHF.

Notes on this clone: One end of the junction does not line up with germline, which may come from a read error. This chain uses TRBV7-8 with TRBJ2-6; TRBD1 aligns across 7 bases. This CDR3 contains 15 residues. Germline values: CDR1 SGHVS, CDR2 FQNEAQ. The CDR3: CASSLGTAGGNVLTF. CDR3 DNA sequence: TGTGCCAGCAGCCTGGGGACAGCTGGGGGCAACGTCCTGACTTTC.

This clone was counted once. The chain combines TRBV2 with TRBJ2-3; 9 bases match TRBD1. The CDR3 totals 15 residues. The germline gives CDR1 SNHLY, CDR2 FYNNEI. V trimming: 5 bases; J trimming: 4 bases; junction bases outside the gene matches: 7. CDR3 DNA: TGTGCCAGCAGTCGGGACAGGGACAATTCAGATACGCAGTATTTT. It yields the protein CASSRDRDNSDTQYF.

CDR3 loop: CASSLDRNTEAFF. The DNA of the CDR3 is TGTGCCAGCAGCCTCGACAGGAACACTGAAGCTTTCTTT. The chain has TRBV11-1 and TRBJ1-1; D may be TRBD1 (5 bases). V was clipped by 5 bases and J by 1 base, with 8 bases between them. CDR3 length: 13 amino acids. Germline V gene sequence: CDR1 SGHAT, CDR2 FQDESV (reference sequence).

The V and J genes are TRBV7-3 and TRBJ2-7; D assignment may be TRBD1 or TRBD2 (6 bases each). Trimming removed 2 bases from V and 1 base from J, with 12 bases in between. The germline CDR1 and CDR2 sequences are SGHTA and FQGTGA. There are 15 residues in the CDR3. The CDR3 loop is CASSLGSGASYEQYF. The CDR3 region has the DNA TGTGCCAGCAGCTTAGGGTCGGGGGCTTCCTACGAGCAGTACTTC.

V and J are TRBV6-5 and TRBJ1-1; D is unresolved. The germline V gene encodes CDR1 MNHEY and CDR2 SVGAGI. V lost 7 bases and J 0 bases, leaving 9 bases between the germline ends. There are 13 residues in the CDR3. The CDR3 DNA reads TGTGCCAGCACCCTGGTTATGAACACTGAAGCTTTCTTT. Translating gives CASTLVMNTEAFF.

The chain has TRBV7-2 and TRBJ1-3; D gene uncertain. Germline CDR1 reads SGHTA; CDR2 reads FQGNSA. The CDR3 is 14 amino acids. V lost 4 bases, J lost 0 bases, and 7 bases lay in between. CDR3 sequence (DNA): TGTGCCAGCAGCTCACGTAGCTCTGGAAACACCATATATTTT. This gives the protein CASSSRSSGNTIYF.

The V gene is TRBV6-2 or TRBV6-3, the J gene TRBJ2-4, with TRBD1 matching 8 bases. V dropped 5 bases and J dropped 1; count of bases not matched to a gene: 10. Germline lookup yields CDR1 MNHEY and CDR2 SVGEGT. CDR3 length: 17 residues. The CDR3 sequence: CASSGLTGAGAKNIQYF. In DNA form, the CDR3 reads TGTGCCAGCAGTGGGCTGACAGGGGCGGGGGCCAAAAACATTCAGTACTTC.

This chain links TRBV24-1 with TRBJ2-3; 7 bases are a match to TRBD1. V was clipped by 6 bases and J by 1 base; unmatched bases: 3. Per the germline V gene, CDR1 is KGHDR and CDR2 is SFDVKD. This CDR3 contains 14 residues. Here the CDR3 reads CATSRTGGTDTQYF. CDR3 DNA: TGTGCCACCAGTCGTACAGGGGGCACAGATACGCAGTATTTT.

The V call is TRBV5-5, the J call TRBJ1-1; perhaps TRBD1 as D (6 bases). Trimming stripped 3 bases from V and 4 bases from J, with 10 bases between. This CDR3 comprises 13 residues. In germline, CDR1 is SGHKS, CDR2 YYEKEE (reference sequence). The DNA of the CDR3 is TGTGCCAGCAGCTCCGGACAGACCACTGAAGCTTTCTTT. As protein: CASSSGQTTEAFF.

The CDR3 DNA follows: TGTGCCAGCAGTTACGCCGTTAGCTCCTACGAGCAGTACTTC. Protein product: CASSYAVSSYEQYF. The chain carries TRBV6-5 and TRBJ2-7; D not resolved. Deletions cut 2 bases from V and 0 bases from J, with 8 bases between. Looked up from germline, CDR1 is MNHEY and CDR2 is SVGAGI. The CDR3 has 14 residues.